This T cell receptor (beta chain) was recorded in a study of response to subunit inactivated influenza vaccine. Findings and limits, study-wide: With each seasonal influenza vaccination, the authors suggested, few new T cells are recruited.

Turning to this clonotype: What it recognizes is unknown.

This CDR3 contains 14 residues. Trimming removed 1 base from V and 3 bases from J, with 7 bases in between. CDR1 and CDR2 (germline): SGHRS, YFSETQ. TCRdb redid the calling of the RT-PCR reads with MiXCR, one entry per CDR3 protein. Among 650,000 to 800,000 distinct CDR3 sequences, roughly 14% were seen once, and the ten largest hold 5.5% to 7%. The input for sequencing was PBMCs from blood, taken around 15 days before vaccination. The chain couples TRBV5-1 to TRBJ2-2; D is uncertain. The clonotype comes from a man aged 50 to 60 who received an inactivated influenza vaccine. This CDR3 reads CASSLQSDTGELFF. The CDR3 nucleotides read TGCGCCAGCAGCTTGCAAAGTGACACCGGGGAGCTGTTTTTT.